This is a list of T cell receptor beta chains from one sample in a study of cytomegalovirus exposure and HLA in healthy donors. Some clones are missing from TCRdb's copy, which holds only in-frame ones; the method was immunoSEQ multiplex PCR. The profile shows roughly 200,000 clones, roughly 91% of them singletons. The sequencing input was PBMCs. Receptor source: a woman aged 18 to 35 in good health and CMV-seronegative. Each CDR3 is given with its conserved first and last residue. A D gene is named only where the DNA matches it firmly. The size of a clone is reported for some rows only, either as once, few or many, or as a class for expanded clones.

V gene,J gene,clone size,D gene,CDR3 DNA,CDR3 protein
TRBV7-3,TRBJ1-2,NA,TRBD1,TGTGCCAGCAGCATGCCGGGACAGGGCAGCCCCCGCTACACCTTC,CASSMPGQGSPRYTF
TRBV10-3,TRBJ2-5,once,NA,TGTGCCATCAGCTGGGACTGGTTGTTTTGGTCCTTTCCAGGTGTCCAGTACTTC,CAISWDWLFWSFPGVQYF
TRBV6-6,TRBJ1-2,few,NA,TGTGCCAGCAGCCCATGGGTAGGGGGTGACTATGGCTACACCTTC,CASSPWVGGDYGYTF
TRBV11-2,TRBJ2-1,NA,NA,TGTGCCAGCAGCCGATACGGACAAGGGGGAAATGAGCAGTTCTTC,CASSRYGQGGNEQFF
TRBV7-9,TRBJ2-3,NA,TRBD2,TGTTCCAGCAGCTTAAAGCCTAGCGGGACTAGCACAGATACGCAGTATTTT,CSSSLKPSGTSTDTQYF
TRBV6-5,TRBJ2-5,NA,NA,TGTGCCAGCAGTGCAGGGGAGACCCAGTACTTC,CASSAGETQYF
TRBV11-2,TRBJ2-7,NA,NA,TGTGCCAGCAGCCCCACGAGGGCGCTCACCTACGAGCAGTACTTC,CASSPTRALTYEQYF
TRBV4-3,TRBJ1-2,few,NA,TGCGCCAGCAGCCAAGGTCGTCAGGGGCCCGGCTACACCTTC,CASSQGRQGPGYTF
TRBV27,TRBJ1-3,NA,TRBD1,TGTGCCAGCAGTTTGGAGGGGGCTTTTGGAAACACCATATATTTT,CASSLEGAFGNTIYF
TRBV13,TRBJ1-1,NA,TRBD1,TGTGCCAGCAGCTTAGTCTGGGACAGCCGCTACATGAACACTGAAGCTTTCTTT,CASSLVWDSRYMNTEAFF
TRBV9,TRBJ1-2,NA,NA,TGTGCCAGCAGCACAATCCAGGGCAGACAGGCTAACTATGGCTACACCTTC,CASSTIQGRQANYGYTF
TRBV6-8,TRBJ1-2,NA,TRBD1,TGTGCCAGCAGTTACCCGCCGGGACAGGGGAAGCTTGGCTATGGCTACACCTTC,CASSYPPGQGKLGYGYTF
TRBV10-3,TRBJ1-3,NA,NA,TGTGCCATCAGTGAGTCCGTCAGCTCTGGAAACACCATATATTTT,CAISESVSSGNTIYF
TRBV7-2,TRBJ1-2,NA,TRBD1,TGTGCCAGCAGCTTAGTGACAGGGGGCGCTTTTAGAGGCTACACCTTC,CASSLVTGGAFRGYTF
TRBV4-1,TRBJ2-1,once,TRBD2,TGCGCCAGCAGCCGTAGCGGGAGGGCGGGAAATGAGCAGTTCTTC,CASSRSGRAGNEQFF
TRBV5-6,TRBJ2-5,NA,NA,TGTGCCAGCTTCCTAGTGGGGGAGGTAGGGACCCAGTACTTC,CASFLVGEVGTQYF
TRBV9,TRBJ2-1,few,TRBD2,TGTGCCAGCAGCGTAGTACTAGCGGCGAATGAGCAGTTCTTC,CASSVVLAANEQFF
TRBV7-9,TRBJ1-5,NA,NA,TGTGCCAGCAGTCCTCCCGGGGATAGCAATCAGCCCCAGCATTTT,CASSPPGDSNQPQHF
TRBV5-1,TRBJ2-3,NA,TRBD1,TGCGCCAGCAGCTTGGGGGCCCGGACAGGGGGTACAGATACGCAGTATTTT,CASSLGARTGGTDTQYF
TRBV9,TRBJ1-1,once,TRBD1,TGTGCCAGCAGTGACGGGGTAACAGGGGCCGCTGAAGCTTTCTTT,CASSDGVTGAAEAFF
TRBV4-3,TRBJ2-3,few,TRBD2,TGCGCCAGCAGCCAGACTAGCGTAACAGATACGCAGTATTTT,CASSQTSVTDTQYF
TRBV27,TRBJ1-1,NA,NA,TGTGCCACCATGAAGACTCCAGGGTACACTGAAGCTTTCTTT,CATMKTPGYTEAFF
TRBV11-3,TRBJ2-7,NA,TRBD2,TGTGCCAGCAGCTTAGGGCGGGGACTACCCACATACGAGCAGTACTTC,CASSLGRGLPTYEQYF
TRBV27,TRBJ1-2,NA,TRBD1,TGTGCCAGCAGGCCGGGACAGGGGGATCCTAACTATGGCTACACCTTC,CASRPGQGDPNYGYTF
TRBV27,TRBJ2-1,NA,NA,TGTGCCAGCAGTTTATCTCCAGCCTACAATGAGCAGTTCTTC,CASSLSPAYNEQFF
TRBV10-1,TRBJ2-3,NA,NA,TGCGCCAGCAGCCTCGGGGGTGCAGATACGCAGTATTTT,CASSLGGADTQYF
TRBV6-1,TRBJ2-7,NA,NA,TGTGCCAGCAGTGAATCCTACTCCTACTACGAGCAGTACTTC,CASSESYSYYEQYF
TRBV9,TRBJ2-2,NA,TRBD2,TGTGCCAGTCGGGGTGCGGGGGGCCCGAACACCGGGGAGCTGTTTTTT,CASRGAGGPNTGELFF
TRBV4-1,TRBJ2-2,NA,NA,TGCGCCAGCAGTTCAATTCCAGGGGCCGGGGAGCTGTTTTTT,CASSSIPGAGELFF
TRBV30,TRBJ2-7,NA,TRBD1,TGTGCCTGGAGGATCCGGGACAGGCCCCTAGCCGAGCAGTACTTC,CAWRIRDRPLAEQYF
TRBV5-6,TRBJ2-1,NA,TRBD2,TGTGCCAGCAGCTTGGTAGCGGGGGGGTTGCAGTTCTTC,CASSLVAGGLQFF
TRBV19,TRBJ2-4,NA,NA,TGTGCCAGTAGCGAAGGACTAGCCAAAAACATTCAGTACTTC,CASSEGLAKNIQYF
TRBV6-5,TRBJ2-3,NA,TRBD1,TGTGCCAGCAGTCGGACAGGCCCCCCAGATACGCAGTATTTT,CASSRTGPPDTQYF
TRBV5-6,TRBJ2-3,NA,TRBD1,TGTGCCAGCAGCTTGTTGGAGACAGGGGGTGCAGATACGCAGTATTTT,CASSLLETGGADTQYF
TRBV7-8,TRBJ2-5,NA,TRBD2,TGTGCCAGCAGCCCGATGGGACTAGCGGGTGGAGAGACCCAGTACTTC,CASSPMGLAGGETQYF
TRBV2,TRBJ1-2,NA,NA,TGTGCCAGCAGTGAACCAGGGCCTATCGTCTATGGCTACACCTTC,CASSEPGPIVYGYTF
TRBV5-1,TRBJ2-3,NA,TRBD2,TGCGCCAGCAGCCCCGAACCTAGCGGGGGGCTTCATTTT,CASSPEPSGGLHF
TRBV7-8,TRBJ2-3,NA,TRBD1,TGTGCCAGCAGCTGGACAGGGCTTGCAGATACGCAGTATTTT,CASSWTGLADTQYF
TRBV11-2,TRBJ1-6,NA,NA,TGTGCCAGCAGCTTTGACACCCATGCTTCACCCCTCCACTTT,CASSFDTHASPLHF
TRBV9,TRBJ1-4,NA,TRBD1,TGTGCCAGCAGCGTAGTGGACCTGCTCGGGACAGAGAAAGAAAAACTGTTTTTT,CASSVVDLLGTEKEKLFF
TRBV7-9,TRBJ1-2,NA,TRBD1,TGTGCCAGCAGCCCCGGACAGGGGTTGTCTGGCTACACCTTC,CASSPGQGLSGYTF
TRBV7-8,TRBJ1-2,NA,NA,TGTGCCAGCAGCTTCCTCGATAGACAGGTCTATGGCTACACCTTC,CASSFLDRQVYGYTF
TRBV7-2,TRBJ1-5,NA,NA,TGTGCCAGCGGAGATAGCAATCAGCCCCAGCATTTT,CASGDSNQPQHF
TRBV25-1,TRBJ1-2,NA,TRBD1,TGTGCCAGCAGTGAATTGGGCCGGACAGGGGAAGGGTATGGCTACACCTTC,CASSELGRTGEGYGYTF
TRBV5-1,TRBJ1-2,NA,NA,TGCGCCAGCAGCTTGGCTCTTATCGCGGGCCTTGGAAATGGCTACACCTTC,CASSLALIAGLGNGYTF
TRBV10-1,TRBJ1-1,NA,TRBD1,TGCGCCAGCAGCAACAGGGGGTGGACTGAAGCTTTCTTT,CASSNRGWTEAFF
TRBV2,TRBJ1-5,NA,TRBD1,TGTGCCAGCGGCCGAGCCCGGACAGGGAATCAGCCCCAGCATTTT,CASGRARTGNQPQHF